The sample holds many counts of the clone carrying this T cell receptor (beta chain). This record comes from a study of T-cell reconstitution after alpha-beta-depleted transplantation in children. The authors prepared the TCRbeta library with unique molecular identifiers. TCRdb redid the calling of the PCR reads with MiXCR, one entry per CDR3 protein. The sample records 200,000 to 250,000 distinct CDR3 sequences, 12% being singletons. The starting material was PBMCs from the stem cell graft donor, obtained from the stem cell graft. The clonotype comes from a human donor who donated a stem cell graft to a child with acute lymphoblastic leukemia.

Written as DNA, the CDR3 is TGTGCCAGCAGCGTAGCCCCCGGGACAGGGGGCACTGAAGCTTTCTTT. This codes for CASSVAPGTGGTEAFF. The chain combines TRBV9 with TRBJ1-1; 11 nucleotides match TRBD1. The CDR3 is 16 amino acids. Germline V lookup: CDR1 SGDLS, CDR2 YYNGEE. The V and J ends lost 0 bases and 4 bases, in that order; junction bases with no gene match: 5.